This T cell receptor (beta chain) comes out of a study of T cell changes during pregnancy in multiple sclerosis. The table came from immunoSEQ multiplex PCR; TCRdb's copy has only in-frame clones and leaves some out. This table holds 89,000 or so clones, roughly nine tenths found once. This CDR3 is 14 amino acids long. Trimming at V came to 4 bases and at J to 6 bases, leaving 7 bases not matched to a gene. Germline CDR1 is MDHEN and CDR2 is SYDVKM. Sample: PBMCs, taken in the first trimester of pregnancy. The chain is built from TRBV28 and TRBJ2-3; 7 bases fit TRBD1. The clonotype was recovered from a female donor in good health, serving as a control in a pregnancy study. Some clones in this sample may be carry-over from other donors' samples. CDR3 loop: CASSWDRDRDTQYF. DNA of the CDR3: TGTGCCAGCAGTTGGGACAGAGATAGGGATACGCAGTATTTT. Together with reference TRBV28 and TRBJ2-3, the CDR3 gives the full variable domain: DVKVTQSSRYLVKRTGEKVFLECVQDMDHENMFWYRQDPGLGLRLIYFSYDVKMKEKGDIPEGYSVSREKKERFSLILESASTNQTSMYLCASSWDRDRDTQYFGPGTRLTVL.